The clone carrying this TCR beta chain has just a few counts. TCRdb's copy holds only in-frame clones and misses some; the assay was immunoSEQ multiplex PCR. Among tens of thousands of clones listed, more than 80% were seen once. The data derive from a study of blood T cell repertoires in COVID-19. Turning to the study itself: Italy, Spain and the United States were the sources of the convalescent and acute COVID-19 samples. From T cells, B-cell-depleted T cells, or PBMCs came the material, which was cDNA or gDNA.

The CDR3 has 13 amino acids. The germline gives CDR1 SGHTA, CDR2 FQGTGA. Trimming cost V 2 bases and J 6 bases, with 10 bases left between them. Adults between about 18 and 95 years of age took part from about two dozen US areas. Cohort placement rested on clinical history that participants reported themselves. V usage is TRBV7-3 and J usage is TRBJ1-1; maybe TRBD1 (5 bases). The clonotype comes from a woman aged 40 to 50 with acute COVID-19. Sequencing input: PBMCs or T cells enriched from blood (not recorded which). Here the CDR3 reads CASSLRGSSEAFF. CDR3 sequence (DNA): TGTGCCAGCAGCTTACGGGGGAGCTCTGAAGCTTTCTTT.